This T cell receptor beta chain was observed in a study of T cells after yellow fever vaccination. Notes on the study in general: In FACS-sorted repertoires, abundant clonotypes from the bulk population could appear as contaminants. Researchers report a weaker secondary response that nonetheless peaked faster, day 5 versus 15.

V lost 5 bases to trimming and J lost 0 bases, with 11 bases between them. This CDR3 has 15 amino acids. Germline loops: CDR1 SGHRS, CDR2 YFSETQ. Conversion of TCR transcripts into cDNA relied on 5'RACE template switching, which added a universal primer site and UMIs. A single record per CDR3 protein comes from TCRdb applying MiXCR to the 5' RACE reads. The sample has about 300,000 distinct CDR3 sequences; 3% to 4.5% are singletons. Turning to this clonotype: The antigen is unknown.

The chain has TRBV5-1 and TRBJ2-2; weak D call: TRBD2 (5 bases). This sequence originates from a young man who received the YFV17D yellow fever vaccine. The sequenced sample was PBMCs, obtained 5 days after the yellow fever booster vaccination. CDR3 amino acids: CASREAWPNTGELFF. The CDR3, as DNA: TGCGCCAGCAGGGAGGCGTGGCCGAACACCGGGGAGCTGTTTTTT.